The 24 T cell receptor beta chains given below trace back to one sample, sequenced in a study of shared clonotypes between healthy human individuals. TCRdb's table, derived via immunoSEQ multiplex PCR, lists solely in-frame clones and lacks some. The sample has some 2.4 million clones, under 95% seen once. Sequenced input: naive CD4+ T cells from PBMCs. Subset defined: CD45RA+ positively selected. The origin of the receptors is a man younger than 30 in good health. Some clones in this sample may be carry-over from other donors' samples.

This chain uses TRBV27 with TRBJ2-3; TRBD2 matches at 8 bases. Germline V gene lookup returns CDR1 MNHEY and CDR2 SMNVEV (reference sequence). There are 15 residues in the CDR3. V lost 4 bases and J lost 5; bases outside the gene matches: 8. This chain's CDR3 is CASSSHPGGIDTQYF. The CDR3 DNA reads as TGTGCCAGCAGTTCCCACCCGGGGGGGATAGATACGCAGTATTTT.

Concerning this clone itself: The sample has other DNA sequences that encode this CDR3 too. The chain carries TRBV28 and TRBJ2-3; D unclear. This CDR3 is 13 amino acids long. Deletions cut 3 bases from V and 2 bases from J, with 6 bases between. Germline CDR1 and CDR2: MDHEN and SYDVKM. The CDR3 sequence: CASSFGNTDTQYF. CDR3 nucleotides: TGTGCCAGCAGTTTTGGAAACACAGATACGCAGTATTTT.

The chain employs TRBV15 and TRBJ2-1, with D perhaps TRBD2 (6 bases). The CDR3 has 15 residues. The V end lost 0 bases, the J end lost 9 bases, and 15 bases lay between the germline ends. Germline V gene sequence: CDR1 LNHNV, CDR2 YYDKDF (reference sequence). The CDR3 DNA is TGTGCCACCAGCAGAGATGGGGCGGGATCGGGTGAGCAGTTCTTC. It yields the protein CATSRDGAGSGEQFF.

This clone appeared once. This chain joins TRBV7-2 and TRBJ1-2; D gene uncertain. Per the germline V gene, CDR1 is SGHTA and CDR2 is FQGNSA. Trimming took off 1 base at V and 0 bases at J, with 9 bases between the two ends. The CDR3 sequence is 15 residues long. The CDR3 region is CASSLVSAPNYGYTF. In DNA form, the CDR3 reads TGTGCCAGCAGCTTAGTTTCGGCTCCTAACTATGGCTACACCTTC. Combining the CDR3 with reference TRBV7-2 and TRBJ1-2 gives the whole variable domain GAGVSQSPSNKVTEKGKDVELRCDPISGHTALYWYRQSLGQGLEFLIYFQGNSAPDKSGLPSDRFSAERTGGSVSTLTIQRTQQEDSAVYLCASSLVSAPNYGYTFGSGTRLTVV.

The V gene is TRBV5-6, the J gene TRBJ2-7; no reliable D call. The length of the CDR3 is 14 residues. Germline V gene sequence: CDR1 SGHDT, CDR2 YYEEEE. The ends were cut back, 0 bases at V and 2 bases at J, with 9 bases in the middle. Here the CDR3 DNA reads TGTGCCAGCAGCTTGGGTCGGATAACCTACGAGCAGTACTTC. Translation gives CASSLGRITYEQYF.

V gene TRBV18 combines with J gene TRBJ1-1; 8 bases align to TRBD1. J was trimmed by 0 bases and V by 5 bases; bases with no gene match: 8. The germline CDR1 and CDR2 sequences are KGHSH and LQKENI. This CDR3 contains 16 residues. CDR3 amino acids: CASSSGTGDLNTEAFF. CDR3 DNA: TGTGCCAGCTCATCCGGGACAGGAGATCTGAACACTGAAGCTTTCTTT.

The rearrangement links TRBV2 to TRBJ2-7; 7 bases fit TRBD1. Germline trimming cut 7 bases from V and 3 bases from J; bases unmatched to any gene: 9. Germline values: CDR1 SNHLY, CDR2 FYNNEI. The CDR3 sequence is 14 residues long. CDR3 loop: CASTVMGQNYEQYF. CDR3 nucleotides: TGTGCCAGCACCGTGATGGGACAGAACTACGAGCAGTACTTC.

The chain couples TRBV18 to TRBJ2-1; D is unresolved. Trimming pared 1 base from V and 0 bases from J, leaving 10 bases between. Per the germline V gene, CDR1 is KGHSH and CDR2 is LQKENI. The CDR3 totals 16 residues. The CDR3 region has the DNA TGTGCCAGCTCACCACTTCAGACCCTCTCCTACAATGAGCAGTTCTTC. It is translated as CASSPLQTLSYNEQFF. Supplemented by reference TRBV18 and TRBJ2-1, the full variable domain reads NAGVMQNPRHLVRRRGQEARLRCSPMKGHSHVYWYRQLPEEGLKFMVYLQKENIIDESGMPKERFSAEFPKEGPSILRIQQVVRGDSAAYFCASSPLQTLSYNEQFFGPGTRLTVL.

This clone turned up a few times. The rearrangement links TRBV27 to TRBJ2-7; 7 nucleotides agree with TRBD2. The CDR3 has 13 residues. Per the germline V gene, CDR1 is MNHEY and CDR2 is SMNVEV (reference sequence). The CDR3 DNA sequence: TGTGGGGTGGGGCGGGCGGCGGGGGACGAGCAGTACTTC. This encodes CGVGRAAGDEQYF.

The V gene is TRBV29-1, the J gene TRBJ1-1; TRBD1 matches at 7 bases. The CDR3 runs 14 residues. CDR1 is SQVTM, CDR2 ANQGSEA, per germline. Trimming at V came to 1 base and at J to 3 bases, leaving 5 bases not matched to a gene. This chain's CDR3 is CSVEVRGLDTEAFF. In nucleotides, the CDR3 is TGCAGCGTTGAAGTTAGGGGGCTGGACACTGAAGCTTTCTTT.

The CDR3 nucleotides read TGTGCCAGCAGCTTTGTGGGGCGGCAGGGGAGCACCGGGGAGCTGTTTTTT. This translates into CASSFVGRQGSTGELFF. The gene calls are TRBV11-2 and TRBJ2-2; tentatively, D is TRBD1 (6 bases). V was shortened by 3 bases and J by 4 bases, with 18 bases between the two germline ends. The CDR3 loop spans 17 amino acids. CDR1 is SGHAT, CDR2 FQNNGV, per germline.

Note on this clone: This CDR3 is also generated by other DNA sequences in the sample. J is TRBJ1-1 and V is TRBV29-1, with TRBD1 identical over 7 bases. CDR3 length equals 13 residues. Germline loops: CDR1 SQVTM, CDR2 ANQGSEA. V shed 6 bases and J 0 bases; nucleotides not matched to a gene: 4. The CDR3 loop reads CSVRGLMNTEAFF. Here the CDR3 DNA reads TGCAGCGTAAGGGGGCTTATGAACACTGAAGCTTTCTTT.

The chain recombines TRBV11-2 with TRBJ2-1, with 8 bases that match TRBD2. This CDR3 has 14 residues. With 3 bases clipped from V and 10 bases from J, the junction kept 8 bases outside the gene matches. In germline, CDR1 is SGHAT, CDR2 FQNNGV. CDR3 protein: CASSLERGLAEQFF. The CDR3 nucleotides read TGTGCCAGCAGCTTGGAGCGGGGGTTGGCCGAGCAGTTCTTC.

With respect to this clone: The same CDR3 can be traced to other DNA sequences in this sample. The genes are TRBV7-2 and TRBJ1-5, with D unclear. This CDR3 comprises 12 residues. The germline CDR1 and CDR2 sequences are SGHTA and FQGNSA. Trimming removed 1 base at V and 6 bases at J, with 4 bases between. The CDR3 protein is CASSLGSQPQHF. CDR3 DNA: TGTGCCAGCAGCTTAGGCAGTCAGCCCCAGCATTTT. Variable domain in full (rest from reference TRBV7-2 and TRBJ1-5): GAGVSQSPSNKVTEKGKDVELRCDPISGHTALYWYRQSLGQGLEFLIYFQGNSAPDKSGLPSDRFSAERTGGSVSTLTIQRTQQEDSAVYLCASSLGSQPQHFGDGTRLSIL.

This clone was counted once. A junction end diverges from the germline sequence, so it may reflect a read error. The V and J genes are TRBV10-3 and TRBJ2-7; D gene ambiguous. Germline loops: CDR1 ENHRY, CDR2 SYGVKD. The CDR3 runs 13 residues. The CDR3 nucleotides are TGTGCCATCCGTGAAGGGCCAACCTACGAGCAGTACTTC. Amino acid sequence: CAIREGPTYEQYF.

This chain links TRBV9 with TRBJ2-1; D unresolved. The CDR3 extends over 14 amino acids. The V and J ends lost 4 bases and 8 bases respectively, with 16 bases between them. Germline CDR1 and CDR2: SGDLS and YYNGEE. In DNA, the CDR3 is TGTGCCAGCAGCCCGGGTCACCCAAGGGATGAGCAGTTCTTC. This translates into CASSPGHPRDEQFF.

This CDR3 reads CASSIGVTRSTDTQYF. The CDR3 region has the DNA TGTGCCAGTAGTATAGGGGTTACGCGTAGCACAGATACGCAGTATTTT. V usage is TRBV19 and J usage is TRBJ2-3; D is ambiguous. V lost 1 base to trimming and J lost 0 bases, with 11 bases between them. CDR3 size: 16 residues. In germline, CDR1 is LNHDA, CDR2 SQIVND (reference sequence).

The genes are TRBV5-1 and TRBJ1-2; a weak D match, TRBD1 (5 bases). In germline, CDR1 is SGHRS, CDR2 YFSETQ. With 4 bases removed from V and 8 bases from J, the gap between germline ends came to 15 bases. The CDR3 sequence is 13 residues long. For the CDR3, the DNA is TGCGCCAGCAGCCTGGATTGGGGCCGGGGCTACACCTTC. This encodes CASSLDWGRGYTF.

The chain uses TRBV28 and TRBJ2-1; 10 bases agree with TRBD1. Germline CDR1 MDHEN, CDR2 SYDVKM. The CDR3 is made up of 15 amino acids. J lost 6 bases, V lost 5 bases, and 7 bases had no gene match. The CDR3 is CASSTLWDRGNEQFF. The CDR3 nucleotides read TGTGCCAGCAGTACCCTTTGGGACAGGGGCAATGAGCAGTTCTTC.

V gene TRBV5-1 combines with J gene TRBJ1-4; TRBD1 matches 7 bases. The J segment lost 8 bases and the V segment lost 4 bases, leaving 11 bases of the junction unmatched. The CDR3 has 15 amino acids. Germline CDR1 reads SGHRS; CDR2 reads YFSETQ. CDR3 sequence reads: CASSQQTGRGEKLFF. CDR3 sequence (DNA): TGCGCCAGCAGCCAGCAGACAGGGCGAGGAGAAAAACTGTTTTTT.

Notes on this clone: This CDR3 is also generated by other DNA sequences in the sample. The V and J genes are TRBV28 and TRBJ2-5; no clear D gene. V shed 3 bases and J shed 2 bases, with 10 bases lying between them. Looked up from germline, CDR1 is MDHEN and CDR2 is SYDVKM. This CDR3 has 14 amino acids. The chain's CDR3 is CASSLGGQQETQYF. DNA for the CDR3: TGTGCCAGCAGTTTGGGCGGCCAACAAGAGACCCAGTACTTC.

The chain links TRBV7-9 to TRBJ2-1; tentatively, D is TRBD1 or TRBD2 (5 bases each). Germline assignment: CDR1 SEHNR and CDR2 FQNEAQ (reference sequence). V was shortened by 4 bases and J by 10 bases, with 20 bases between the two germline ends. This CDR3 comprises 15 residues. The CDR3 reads CASSSLRSTGTEQFF. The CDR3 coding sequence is TGTGCCAGCAGCTCCTTACGATCCACCGGGACCGAGCAGTTCTTC.

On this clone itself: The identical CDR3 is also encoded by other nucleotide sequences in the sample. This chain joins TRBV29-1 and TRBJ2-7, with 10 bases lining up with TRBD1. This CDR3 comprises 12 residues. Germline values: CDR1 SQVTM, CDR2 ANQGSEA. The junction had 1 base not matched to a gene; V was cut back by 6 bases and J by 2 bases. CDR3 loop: CSVGTGAYEQYF. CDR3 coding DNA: TGCAGCGTGGGGACAGGGGCCTACGAGCAGTACTTC.

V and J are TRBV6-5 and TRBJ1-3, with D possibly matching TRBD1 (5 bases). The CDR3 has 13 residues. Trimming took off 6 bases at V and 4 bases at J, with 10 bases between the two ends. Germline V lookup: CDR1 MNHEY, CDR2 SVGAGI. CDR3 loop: CASRMGVGNTIYF. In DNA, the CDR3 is TGTGCCAGCAGGATGGGGGTCGGAAACACCATATATTTT.